These T cell receptor beta chains were read from a single sample in a study of CD8+CD57+ T cells in acquired aplastic anemia. MiXCR was run by TCRdb on the reads, yielding one entry per CDR3 protein. This table holds more than 150,000 distinct CDR3 sequences, less than 60% found once. Sequencing used sorted CD4+, CD8+, or CD8+CD57+ T cells (not recorded which) from PBMCs. The receptors were sampled from a human donor with aplastic anemia. Each CDR3 is given with its conserved first and last residue. The listing skips clone size in some rows; elsewhere it reads once, few, many or a size class.

TRBV24-1	.	TRBJ2-2	CATETSGGPNTGELFF
TRBV11-1	.	TRBJ2-1	CASSFHTSPGNEQFF
TRBV20-1	many	TRBJ1-2	CRGDTGDNYGYTF
TRBV9	.	TRBJ2-7	CASSPRQINYEQYF
TRBV4-2	many	TRBJ1-2	CASSQDASGGSGYGYTF
TRBV7-9	.	TRBJ2-5	CASSLGREQETQYF
TRBV24-1	.	TRBJ2-5	CATSDIRTGGPQYF
TRBV29-1	few	TRBJ2-1	CSVEGNEQFF
TRBV15	.	TRBJ2-2	CATSRGATGGRTGELFF
TRBV7-2	many	TRBJ1-5	CASSLPGGSNQPQHF
TRBV7-7	.	TRBJ2-3	CASSLVTASSTDTQYF
TRBV15	.	TRBJ1-5	CATSRDISNQPQHF
TRBV2	once	TRBJ2-3	CASRRLAETDTQYF
TRBV19	.	TRBJ1-5	CASSIGTGDNQPQHF
TRBV10-3	once	TRBJ2-7	CASKTMSPYEQYF
TRBV5-8	.	TRBJ2-1	CASSLGGLDEQFF
TRBV10-2	few	TRBJ2-3	CASLSSRTDTQYF
TRBV6-5	once	TRBJ2-7	CASSYPGATIRGFEQYF
TRBV20-1	many	TRBJ1-2	CSARYPREGLYGYTF
TRBV20-1	medium-sized	TRBJ2-7	CSARRASSPYEQYF
TRBV7-6	.	TRBJ2-2	CASSLRTGNTGELFF
TRBV19	many	TRBJ2-2	CASSGTGGSGGELFF
TRBV11-1	once	TRBJ2-3	CASSLVRGISTDTQYF
TRBV19	many	TRBJ1-5	CASSRRGRNQPQHF
TRBV19	many	TRBJ1-6	CASSIPRLGTLHF
TRBV4-1	many	TRBJ1-5	CASSQGGPWQPQHF
TRBV11-2	.	TRBJ2-7	CASSSRGHGSYEQYF
TRBV29-1	few	TRBJ1-6	CSDGTVGSPLHF
TRBV7-9	.	TRBJ2-1	CASSIDYYNEQFF
TRBV9	.	TRBJ2-7	CASSVGGSLSYEQYF
TRBV2	once	TRBJ1-1	CASRLDRVNTEAFF
TRBV2	.	TRBJ2-7	CASRVRVYEQYF
TRBV3-1	.	TRBJ1-1	CASSQDTGNTEAFF
TRBV10-1	.	TRBJ2-7	CASSARTGPYEQYF
TRBV6-2/TRBV6-3	many	TRBJ2-7	CASTRGYEQYF
TRBV20-1	.	TRBJ1-5	CSARDGGRPVHF
TRBV19	many	TRBJ1-2	CASSIDRVYGYTF
TRBV27	.	TRBJ1-2	CASRPNRSANYGYTF
TRBV28	.	TRBJ2-5	CASRLRTSGLQETQYF
TRBV29-1	.	TRBJ2-7	CSVVGQGGLEQYF
TRBV2	.	TRBJ2-1	CASTTRGTGSEQFF
TRBV7-3	.	TRBJ2-7	CASSQAAGEQYF
TRBV14	few	TRBJ2-1	CASSQANEQFF
TRBV5-6	many	TRBJ2-5	CASSHTARGGGTQYF
TRBV6-1	.	TRBJ2-3	CASSILSDTSTDTQYF
TRBV19	once	TRBJ1-5	CASSLGRGRMNNQPQHF